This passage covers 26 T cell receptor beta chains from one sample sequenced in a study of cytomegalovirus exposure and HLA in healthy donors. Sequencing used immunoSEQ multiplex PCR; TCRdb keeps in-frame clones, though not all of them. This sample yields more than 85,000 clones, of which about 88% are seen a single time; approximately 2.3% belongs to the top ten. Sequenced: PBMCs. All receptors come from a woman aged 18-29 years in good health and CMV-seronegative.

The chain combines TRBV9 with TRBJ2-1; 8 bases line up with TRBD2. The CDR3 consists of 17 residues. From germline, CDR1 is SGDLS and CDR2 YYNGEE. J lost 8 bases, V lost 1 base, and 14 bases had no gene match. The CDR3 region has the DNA TGTGCCAGCAGCGTATCCCCTCGGGGGGGGGCGGTCTATGAGCAGTTCTTC. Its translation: CASSVSPRGGAVYEQFF.

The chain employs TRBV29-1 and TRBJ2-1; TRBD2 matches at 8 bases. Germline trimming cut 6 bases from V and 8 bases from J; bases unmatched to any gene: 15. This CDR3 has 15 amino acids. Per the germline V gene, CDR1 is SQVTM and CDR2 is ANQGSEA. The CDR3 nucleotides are TGCAGCGTCGGGATCGGCGGGAGGAAACCCGATGAGCAGTTCTTC. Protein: CSVGIGGRKPDEQFF.

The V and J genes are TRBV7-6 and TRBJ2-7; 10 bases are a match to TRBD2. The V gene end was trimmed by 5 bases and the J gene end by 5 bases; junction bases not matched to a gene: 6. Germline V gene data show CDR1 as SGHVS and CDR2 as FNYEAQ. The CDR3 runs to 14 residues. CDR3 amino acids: CASSLIAGGNEQYF. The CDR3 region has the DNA TGTGCCAGCAGCCTGATAGCGGGAGGCAACGAGCAGTACTTC.

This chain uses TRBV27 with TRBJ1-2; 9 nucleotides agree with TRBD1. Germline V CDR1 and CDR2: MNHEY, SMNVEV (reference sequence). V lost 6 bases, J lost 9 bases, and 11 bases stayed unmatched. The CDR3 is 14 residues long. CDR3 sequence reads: CASSETGTGTSYTF. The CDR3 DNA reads TGTGCCAGCAGCGAAACCGGGACAGGGACTAGCTACACCTTC.

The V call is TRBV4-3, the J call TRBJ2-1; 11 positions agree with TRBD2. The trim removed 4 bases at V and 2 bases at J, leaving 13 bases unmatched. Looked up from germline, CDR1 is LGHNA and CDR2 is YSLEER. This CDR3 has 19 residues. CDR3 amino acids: CASSPQTSGVTAPYNEQFF. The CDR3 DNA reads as TGCGCCAGCAGCCCCCAGACTAGCGGGGTTACGGCGCCCTACAATGAGCAGTTCTTC.

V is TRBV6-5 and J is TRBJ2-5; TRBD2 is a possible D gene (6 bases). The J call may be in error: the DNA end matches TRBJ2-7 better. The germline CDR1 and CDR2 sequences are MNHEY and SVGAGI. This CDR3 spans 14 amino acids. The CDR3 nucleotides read TGTGCCAGCAGTTTTCGGACTAACAACTACGAGCAGTACTTC. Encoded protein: CASSFRTNNYEQYF.

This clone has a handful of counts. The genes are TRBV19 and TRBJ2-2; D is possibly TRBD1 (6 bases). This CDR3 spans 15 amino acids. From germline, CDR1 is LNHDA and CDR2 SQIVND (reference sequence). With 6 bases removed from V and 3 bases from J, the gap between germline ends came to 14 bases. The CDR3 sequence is CASRGHVGDTGELFF. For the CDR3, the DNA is TGTGCCAGTAGGGGACATGTAGGGGACACCGGGGAGCTGTTTTTT. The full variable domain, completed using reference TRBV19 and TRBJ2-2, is DGGITQSPKYLFRKEGQNVTLSCEQNLNHDAMYWYRQDPGQGLRLIYYSQIVNDFQKGDIAEGYSVSREKKESFPLTVTSAQKNPTAFYLCASRGHVGDTGELFFGEGSRLTVL.

The CDR3 loop is CASSATGAGGRNTIYF. The DNA for the CDR3 is TGTGCCAGCAGCGCCACCGGGGCAGGGGGTAGAAACACCATATATTTT. This chain links TRBV28 with TRBJ1-3, with TRBD1 identical over 7 bases. From germline, CDR1 is MDHEN and CDR2 SYDVKM. Trimming removed 6 bases from V and 5 bases from J; junction bases left unmatched: 13. The CDR3 is made up of 16 amino acids.

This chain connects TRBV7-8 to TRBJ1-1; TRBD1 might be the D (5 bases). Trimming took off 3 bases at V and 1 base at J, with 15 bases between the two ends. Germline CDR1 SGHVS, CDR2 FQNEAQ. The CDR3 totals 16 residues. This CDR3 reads CASSFRVMGPNTEAFF. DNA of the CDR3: TGTGCCAGCAGCTTTAGGGTCATGGGGCCGAACACTGAAGCTTTCTTT.

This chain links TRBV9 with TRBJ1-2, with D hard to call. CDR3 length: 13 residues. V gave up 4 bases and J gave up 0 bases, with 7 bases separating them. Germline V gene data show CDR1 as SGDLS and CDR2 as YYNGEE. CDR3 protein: CASSPGSNYGYTF. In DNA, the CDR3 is TGTGCCAGCAGCCCCGGTTCTAACTATGGCTACACCTTC.

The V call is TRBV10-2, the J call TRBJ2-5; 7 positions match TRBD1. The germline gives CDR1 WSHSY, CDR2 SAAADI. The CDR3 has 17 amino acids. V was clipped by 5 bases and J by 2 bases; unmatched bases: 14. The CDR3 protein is CASSQTRLGTEQETQYF. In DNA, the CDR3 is TGCGCCAGCAGTCAAACCCGATTAGGGACAGAACAAGAGACCCAGTACTTC.

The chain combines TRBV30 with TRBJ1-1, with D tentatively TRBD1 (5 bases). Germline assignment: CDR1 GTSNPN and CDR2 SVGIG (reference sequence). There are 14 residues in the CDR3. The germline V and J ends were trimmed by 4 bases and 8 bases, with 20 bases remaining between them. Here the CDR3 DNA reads TGTGCCTGGACTAAACGGGCGGGGACCCAAGAAGCTTTCTTT. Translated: CAWTKRAGTQEAFF.

CDR3 residues: CASSSTGTGNHEQYF. CDR3 sequence (DNA): TGTGCCAGCAGCTCAACCGGGACAGGGAATCACGAGCAGTACTTC. The chain links TRBV11-3 to TRBJ2-7, with 9 bases identical to TRBD1. Trimming took 4 bases from V and 5 from J; bases not matched to a gene: 9. The CDR3 covers 15 residues. Germline-derived CDR1 and CDR2 are SGHNT and YENEEA.

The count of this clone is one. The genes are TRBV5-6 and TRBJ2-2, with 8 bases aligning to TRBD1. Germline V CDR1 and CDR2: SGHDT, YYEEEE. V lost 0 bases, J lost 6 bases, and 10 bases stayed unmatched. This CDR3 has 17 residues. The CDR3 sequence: CASSLEPGQALPGELFF. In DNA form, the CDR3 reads TGTGCCAGCAGCTTGGAACCGGGACAGGCGTTACCCGGGGAGCTGTTTTTT.

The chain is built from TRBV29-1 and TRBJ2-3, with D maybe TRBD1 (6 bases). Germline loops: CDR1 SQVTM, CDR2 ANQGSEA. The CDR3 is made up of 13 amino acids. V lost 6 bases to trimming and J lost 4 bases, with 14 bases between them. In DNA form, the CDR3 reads TGCAGCGTAGCTACAGGGTGGGCAGATACGCAGTATTTT. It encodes CSVATGWADTQYF.

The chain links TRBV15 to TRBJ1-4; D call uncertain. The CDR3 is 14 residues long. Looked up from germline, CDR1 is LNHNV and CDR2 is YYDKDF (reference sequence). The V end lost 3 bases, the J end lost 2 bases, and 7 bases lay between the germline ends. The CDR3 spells CATSSTGTNEKLFF. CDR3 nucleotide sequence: TGTGCCACCAGCAGTACGGGGACTAATGAAAAACTGTTTTTT.

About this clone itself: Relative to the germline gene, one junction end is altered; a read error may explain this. Here the CDR3 reads CASSFWSYGQYF. In nucleotides, the CDR3 is TGTGCCAGCAGCTTCTGGTCTTACGGGCAGTACTTC. The chain links TRBV5-8 to TRBJ2-7; D is uncertain. This CDR3 is 12 amino acids long. CDR1 SGHTS and CDR2 YDEGEE come from the germline V gene.

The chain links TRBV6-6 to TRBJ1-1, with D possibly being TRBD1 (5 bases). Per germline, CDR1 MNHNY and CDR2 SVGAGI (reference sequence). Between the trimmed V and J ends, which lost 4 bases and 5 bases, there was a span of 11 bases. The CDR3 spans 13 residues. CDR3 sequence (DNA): TGTGCCAGCAGTTCTCCCCCAGGGACTGAAGCTTTCTTT. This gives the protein CASSSPPGTEAFF.

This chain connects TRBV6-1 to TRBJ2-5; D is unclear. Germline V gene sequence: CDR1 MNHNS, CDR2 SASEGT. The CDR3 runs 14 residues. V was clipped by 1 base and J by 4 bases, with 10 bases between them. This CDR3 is CASSEDRVIETQYF. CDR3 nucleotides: TGTGCCAGCAGTGAAGACAGAGTAATAGAGACCCAGTACTTC.

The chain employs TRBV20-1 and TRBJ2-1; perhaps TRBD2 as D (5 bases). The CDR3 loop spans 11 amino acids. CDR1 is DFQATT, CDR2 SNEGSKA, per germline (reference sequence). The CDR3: CSQARGNEQFF. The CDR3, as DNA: TGCAGCCAAGCTCGGGGAAATGAGCAGTTCTTC.

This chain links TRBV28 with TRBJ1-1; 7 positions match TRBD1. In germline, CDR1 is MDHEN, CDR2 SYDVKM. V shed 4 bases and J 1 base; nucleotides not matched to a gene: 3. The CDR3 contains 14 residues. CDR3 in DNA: TGTGCCAGCAGTTCCGGGACAGCGAACACTGAAGCTTTCTTT. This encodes CASSSGTANTEAFF.

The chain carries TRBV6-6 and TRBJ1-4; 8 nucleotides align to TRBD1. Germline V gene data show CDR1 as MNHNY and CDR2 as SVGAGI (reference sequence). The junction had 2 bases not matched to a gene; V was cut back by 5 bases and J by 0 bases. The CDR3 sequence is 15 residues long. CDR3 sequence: CASSPRGPTNEKLFF. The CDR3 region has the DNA TGTGCCAGCAGTCCCAGGGGGCCAACTAATGAAAAACTGTTTTTT.

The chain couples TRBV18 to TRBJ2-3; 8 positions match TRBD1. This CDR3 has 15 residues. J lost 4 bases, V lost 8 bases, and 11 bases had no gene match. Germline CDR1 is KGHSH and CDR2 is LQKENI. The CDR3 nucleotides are TGTGCCAGCGCGGCCAGGGGGCTCTTTTCAGATACGCAGTATTTT. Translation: CASAARGLFSDTQYF.

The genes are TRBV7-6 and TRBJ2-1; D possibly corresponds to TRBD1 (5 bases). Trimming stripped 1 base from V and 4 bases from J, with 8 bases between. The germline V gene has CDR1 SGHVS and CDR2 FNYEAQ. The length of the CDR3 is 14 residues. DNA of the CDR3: TGTGCCAGCAGCTTAGAGGGGCGGTACAATGAGCAGTTCTTC. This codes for CASSLEGRYNEQFF. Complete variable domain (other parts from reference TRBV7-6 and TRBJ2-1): GAGVSQSPRYKVTKRGQDVALRCDPISGHVSLYWYRQALGQGPEFLTYFNYEAQQDKSGLPNDRFSAERPEGSISTLTIQRTEQRDSAMYRCASSLEGRYNEQFFGPGTRLTVL.

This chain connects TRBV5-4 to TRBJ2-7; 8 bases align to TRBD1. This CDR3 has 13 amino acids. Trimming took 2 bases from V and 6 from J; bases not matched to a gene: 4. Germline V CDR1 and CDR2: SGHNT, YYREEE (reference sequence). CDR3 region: CASSLPTGGEQYF. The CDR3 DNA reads TGTGCCAGCAGCTTACCTACAGGGGGCGAGCAGTACTTC.

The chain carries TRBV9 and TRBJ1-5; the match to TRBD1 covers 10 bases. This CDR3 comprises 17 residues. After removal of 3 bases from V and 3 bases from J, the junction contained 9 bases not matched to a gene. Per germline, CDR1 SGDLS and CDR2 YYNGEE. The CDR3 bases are TGTGCCAGCAGCGCAGAGACAGGGGGCGACGCCAATCAGCCCCAGCATTTT. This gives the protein CASSAETGGDANQPQHF.